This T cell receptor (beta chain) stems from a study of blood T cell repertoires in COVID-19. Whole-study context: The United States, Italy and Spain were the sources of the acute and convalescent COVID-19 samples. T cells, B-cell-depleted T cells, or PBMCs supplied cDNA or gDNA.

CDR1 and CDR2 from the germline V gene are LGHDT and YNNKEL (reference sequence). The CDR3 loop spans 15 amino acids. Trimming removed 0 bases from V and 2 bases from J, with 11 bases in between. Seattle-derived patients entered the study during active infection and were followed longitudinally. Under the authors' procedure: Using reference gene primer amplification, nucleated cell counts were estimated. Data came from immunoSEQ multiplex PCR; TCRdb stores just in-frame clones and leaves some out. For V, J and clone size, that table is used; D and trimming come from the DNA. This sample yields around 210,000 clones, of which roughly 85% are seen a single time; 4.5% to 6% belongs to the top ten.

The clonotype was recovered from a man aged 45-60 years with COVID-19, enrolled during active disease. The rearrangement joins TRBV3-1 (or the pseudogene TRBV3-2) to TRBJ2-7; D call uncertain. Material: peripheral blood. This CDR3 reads CASSQEGARPYEQYF. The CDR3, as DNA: TGTGCCAGCAGCCAAGAGGGCGCCAGGCCCTACGAGCAGTACTTC.